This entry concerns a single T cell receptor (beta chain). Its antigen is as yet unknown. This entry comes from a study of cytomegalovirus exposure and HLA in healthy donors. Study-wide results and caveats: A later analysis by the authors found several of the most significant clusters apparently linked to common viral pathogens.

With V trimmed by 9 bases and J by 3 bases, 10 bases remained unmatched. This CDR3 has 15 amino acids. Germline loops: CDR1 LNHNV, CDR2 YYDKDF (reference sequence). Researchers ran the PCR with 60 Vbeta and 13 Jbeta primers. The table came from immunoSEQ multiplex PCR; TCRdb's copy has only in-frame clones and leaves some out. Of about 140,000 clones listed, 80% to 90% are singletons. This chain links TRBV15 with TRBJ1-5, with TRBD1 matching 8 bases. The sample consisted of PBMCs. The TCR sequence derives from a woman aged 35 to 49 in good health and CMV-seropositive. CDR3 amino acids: CATGQGQEINQPQHF. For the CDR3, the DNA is TGTGCCACAGGGCAGGGACAGGAGATCAATCAGCCCCAGCATTTT.